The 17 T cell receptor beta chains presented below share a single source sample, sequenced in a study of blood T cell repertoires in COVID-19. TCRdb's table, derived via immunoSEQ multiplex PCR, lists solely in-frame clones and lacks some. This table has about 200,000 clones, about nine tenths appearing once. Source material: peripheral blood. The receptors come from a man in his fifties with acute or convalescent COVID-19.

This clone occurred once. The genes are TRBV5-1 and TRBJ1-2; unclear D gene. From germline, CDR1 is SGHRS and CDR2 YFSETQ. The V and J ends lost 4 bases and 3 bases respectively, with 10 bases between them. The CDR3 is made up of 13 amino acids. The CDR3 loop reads CASSLTPDYGYTF. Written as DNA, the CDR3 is TGCGCCAGCAGCCTGACACCGGACTATGGCTACACCTTC.

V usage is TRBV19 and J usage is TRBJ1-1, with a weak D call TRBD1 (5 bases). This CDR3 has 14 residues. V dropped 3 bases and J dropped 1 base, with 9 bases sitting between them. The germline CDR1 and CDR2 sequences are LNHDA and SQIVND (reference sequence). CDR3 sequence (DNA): TGTGCCAGTAGTATGGCGGGACGGAACACTGAAGCTTTCTTT. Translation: CASSMAGRNTEAFF.

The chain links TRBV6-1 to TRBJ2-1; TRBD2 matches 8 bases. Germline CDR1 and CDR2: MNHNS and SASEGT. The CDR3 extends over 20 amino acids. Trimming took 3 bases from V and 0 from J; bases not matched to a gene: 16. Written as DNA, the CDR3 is TGTGCCAGCAGTGATAGATCGGATGGGCGGGGGGCCAGCTCCTACAATGAGCAGTTCTTC. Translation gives CASSDRSDGRGASSYNEQFF.

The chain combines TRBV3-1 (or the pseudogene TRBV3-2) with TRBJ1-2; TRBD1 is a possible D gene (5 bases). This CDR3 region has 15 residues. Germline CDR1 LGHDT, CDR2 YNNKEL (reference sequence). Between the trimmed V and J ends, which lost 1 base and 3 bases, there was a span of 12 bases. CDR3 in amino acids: CASSQVIGEHYGYTF. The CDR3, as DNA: TGTGCCAGCAGCCAAGTCATAGGGGAACACTATGGCTACACCTTC.

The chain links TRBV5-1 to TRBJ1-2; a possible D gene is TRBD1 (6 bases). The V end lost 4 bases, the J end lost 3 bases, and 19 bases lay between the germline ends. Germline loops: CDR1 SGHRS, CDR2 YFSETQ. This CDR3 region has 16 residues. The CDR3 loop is CASSPLGQGIDYGYTF. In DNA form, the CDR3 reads TGCGCCAGCAGCCCCCTCGGGCAGGGGATCGACTATGGCTACACCTTC.

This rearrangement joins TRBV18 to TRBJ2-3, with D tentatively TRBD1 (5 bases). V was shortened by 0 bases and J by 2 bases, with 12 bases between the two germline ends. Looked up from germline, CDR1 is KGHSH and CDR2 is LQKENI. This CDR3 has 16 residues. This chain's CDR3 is CASSPPSGPLTDTQYF. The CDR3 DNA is TGTGCCAGCTCACCACCTTCAGGGCCCCTCACAGATACGCAGTATTTT.

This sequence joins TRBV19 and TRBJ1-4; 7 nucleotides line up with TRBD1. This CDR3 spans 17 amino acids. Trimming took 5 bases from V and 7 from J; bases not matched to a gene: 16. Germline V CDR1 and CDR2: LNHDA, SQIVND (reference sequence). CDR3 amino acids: CASSSSKQGKWVEKLFF. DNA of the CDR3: TGTGCCAGTAGTTCTTCAAAACAGGGGAAGTGGGTTGAAAAACTGTTTTTT.

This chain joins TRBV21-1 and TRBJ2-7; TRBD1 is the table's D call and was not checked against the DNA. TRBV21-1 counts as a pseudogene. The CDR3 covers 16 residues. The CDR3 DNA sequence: TGTGCCAGCAGCAAACGGAGGGGACAGGGAGGCTACGAGCAGTACTTC. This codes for CASSKRRGQGGYEQYF.

The DNA for the CDR3 is TGCGCCAGCAGCCCGGGCGGGTCGGGGTACTCCTACGAGCAGTACTTC. It encodes CASSPGGSGYSYEQYF. V usage is TRBV5-1 and J usage is TRBJ2-7; D is possibly TRBD2 (5 bases). Germline CDR1 is SGHRS and CDR2 is YFSETQ. V lost 4 bases and J lost 0, with 17 bases in between. The CDR3 totals 16 residues.

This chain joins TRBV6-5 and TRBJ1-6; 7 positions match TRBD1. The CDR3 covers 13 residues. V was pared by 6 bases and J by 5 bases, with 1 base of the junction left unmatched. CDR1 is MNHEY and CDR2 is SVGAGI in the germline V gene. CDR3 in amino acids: CASRTGNNSPLHF. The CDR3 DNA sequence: TGTGCCAGCAGGACAGGGAATAATTCACCCCTCCACTTT.

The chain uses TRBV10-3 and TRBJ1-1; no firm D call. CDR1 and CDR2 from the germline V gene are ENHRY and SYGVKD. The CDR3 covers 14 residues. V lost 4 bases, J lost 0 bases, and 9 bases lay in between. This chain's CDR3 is CAISGNFMNTEAFF. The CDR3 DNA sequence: TGTGCCATCAGTGGAAACTTCATGAACACTGAAGCTTTCTTT.

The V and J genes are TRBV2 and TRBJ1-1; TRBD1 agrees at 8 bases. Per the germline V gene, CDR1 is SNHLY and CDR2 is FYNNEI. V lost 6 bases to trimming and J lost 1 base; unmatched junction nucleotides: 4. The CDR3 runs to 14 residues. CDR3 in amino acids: CASRTGVWNTEAFF. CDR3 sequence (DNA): TGTGCCAGCAGGACAGGGGTGTGGAACACTGAAGCTTTCTTT. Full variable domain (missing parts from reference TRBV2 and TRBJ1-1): EPEVTQTPSHQVTQMGQEVILRCVPISNHLYFYWYRQILGQKVEFLVSFYNNEISEKSEIFDDQFSVERPDGSNFTLKIRSTKLEDSAMYFCASRTGVWNTEAFFGQGTRLTVV.

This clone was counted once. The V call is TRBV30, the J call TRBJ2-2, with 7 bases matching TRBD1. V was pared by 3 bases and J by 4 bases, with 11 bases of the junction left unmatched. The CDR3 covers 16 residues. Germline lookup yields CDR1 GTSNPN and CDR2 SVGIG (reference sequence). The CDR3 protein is CAWSVLGQATTGELFF. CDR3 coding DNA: TGTGCCTGGAGCGTCCTAGGACAGGCGACCACCGGGGAGCTGTTTTTT. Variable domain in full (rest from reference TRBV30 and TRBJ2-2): SQTIHQWPATLVQPVGSPLSLECTVEGTSNPNLYWYRQAAGRGLQLLFYSVGIGQISSEVPQNLSASRPQDRQFILSSKKLLLSDSGFYLCAWSVLGQATTGELFFGEGSRLTVL.

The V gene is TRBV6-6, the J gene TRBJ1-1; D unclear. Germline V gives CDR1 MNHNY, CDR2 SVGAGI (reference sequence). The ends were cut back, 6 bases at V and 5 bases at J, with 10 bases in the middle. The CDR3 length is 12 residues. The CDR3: CASSPGLTEAFF. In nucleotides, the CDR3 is TGTGCCAGCAGCCCGGGGTTGACTGAAGCTTTCTTT.

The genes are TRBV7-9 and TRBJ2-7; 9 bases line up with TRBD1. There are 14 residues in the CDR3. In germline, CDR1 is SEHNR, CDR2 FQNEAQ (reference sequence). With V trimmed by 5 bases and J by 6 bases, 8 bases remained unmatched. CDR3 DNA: TGTGCCAGCAGCACTCCGGGACAGGGACGCGAGCAGTACTTC. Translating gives CASSTPGQGREQYF.

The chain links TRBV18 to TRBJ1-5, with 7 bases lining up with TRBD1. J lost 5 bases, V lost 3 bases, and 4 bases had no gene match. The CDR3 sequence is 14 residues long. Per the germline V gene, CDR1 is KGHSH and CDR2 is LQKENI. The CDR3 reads CASSPRQGHQPQHF. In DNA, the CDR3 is TGTGCCAGCTCACCCCGACAGGGACATCAGCCCCAGCATTTT.

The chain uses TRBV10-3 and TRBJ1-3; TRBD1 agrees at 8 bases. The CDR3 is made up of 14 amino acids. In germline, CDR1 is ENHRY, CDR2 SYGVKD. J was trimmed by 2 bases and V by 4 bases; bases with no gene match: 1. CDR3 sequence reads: CAISGTGTGNTIYF. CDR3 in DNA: TGTGCCATCAGTGGGACAGGGACTGGAAACACCATATATTTT.